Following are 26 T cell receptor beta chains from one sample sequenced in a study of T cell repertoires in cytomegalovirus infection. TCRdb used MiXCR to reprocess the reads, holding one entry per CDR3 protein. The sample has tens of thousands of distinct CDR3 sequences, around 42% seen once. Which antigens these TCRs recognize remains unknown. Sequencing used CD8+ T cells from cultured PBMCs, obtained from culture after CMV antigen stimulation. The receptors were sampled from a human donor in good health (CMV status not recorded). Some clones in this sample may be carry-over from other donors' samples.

As DNA, the CDR3 is TGTGCCAGCAGTCTGCGACAGGGGGGAGCCTACGAGCAGTACTTC. Translated: CASSLRQGGAYEQYF. J is TRBJ2-7 and V is TRBV28, with TRBD1 matching over 9 bases. This CDR3 has 15 amino acids. Germline V gene sequence: CDR1 MDHEN, CDR2 SYDVKM. The V gene end was trimmed by 5 bases and the J gene end by 2 bases; junction bases not matched to a gene: 7.

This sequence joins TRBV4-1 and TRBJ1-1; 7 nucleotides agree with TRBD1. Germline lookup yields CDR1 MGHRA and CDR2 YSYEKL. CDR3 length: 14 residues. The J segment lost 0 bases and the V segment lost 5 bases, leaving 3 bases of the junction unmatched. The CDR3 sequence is CASSYGTVNTEAFF. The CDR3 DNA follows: TGCGCCAGCAGCTATGGGACAGTGAACACTGAAGCTTTCTTT.

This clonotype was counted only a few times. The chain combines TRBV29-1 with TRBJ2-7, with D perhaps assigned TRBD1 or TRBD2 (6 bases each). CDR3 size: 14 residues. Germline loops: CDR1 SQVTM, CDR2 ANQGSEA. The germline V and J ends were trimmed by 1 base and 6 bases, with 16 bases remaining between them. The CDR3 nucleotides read TGCAGCGTTGAAGGGGGGGCGACCTCCACCGAGCAGTACTTC. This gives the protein CSVEGGATSTEQYF.

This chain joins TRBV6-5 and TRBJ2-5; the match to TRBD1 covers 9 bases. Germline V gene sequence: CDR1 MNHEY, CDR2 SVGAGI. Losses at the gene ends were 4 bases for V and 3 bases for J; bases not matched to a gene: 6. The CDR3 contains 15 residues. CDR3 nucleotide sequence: TGTGCCAGCAGTTCCGGGACAGGGAAGGAAGAGACCCAGTACTTC. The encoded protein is CASSSGTGKEETQYF.

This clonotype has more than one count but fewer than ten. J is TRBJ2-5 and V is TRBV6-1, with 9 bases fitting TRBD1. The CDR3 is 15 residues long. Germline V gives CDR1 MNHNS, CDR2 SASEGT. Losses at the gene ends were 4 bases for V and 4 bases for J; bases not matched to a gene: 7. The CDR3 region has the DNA TGTGCCAGCAGTGCCCCGGGACAGGGAGGAGAGACCCAGTACTTC. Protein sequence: CASSAPGQGGETQYF.

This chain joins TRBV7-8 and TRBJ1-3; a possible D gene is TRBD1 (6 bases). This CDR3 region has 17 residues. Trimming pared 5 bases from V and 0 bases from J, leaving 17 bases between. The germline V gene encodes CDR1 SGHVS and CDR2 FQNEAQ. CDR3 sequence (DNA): TGTGCCAGCAGCCCGCGGCGGGGGCTCCACTCTGGAAACACCATATATTTT. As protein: CASSPRRGLHSGNTIYF.

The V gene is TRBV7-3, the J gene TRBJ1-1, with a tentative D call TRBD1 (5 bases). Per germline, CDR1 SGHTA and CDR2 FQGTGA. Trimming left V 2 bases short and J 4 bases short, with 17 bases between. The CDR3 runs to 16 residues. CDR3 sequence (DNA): TGTGCCAGCAGCTTAGGAGGTGATCCAGGGAGCACTGAAGCTTTCTTT. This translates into CASSLGGDPGSTEAFF.

CDR3 region: CASSQDSYWDEQFF. CDR3 sequence (DNA): TGCGCCAGCAGCCAAGATTCCTACTGGGATGAGCAGTTCTTC. This chain joins TRBV4-1 and TRBJ2-1; D not certain. The CDR3 consists of 14 residues. Trimming left V 0 bases short and J 8 bases short, with 11 bases between. CDR1 and CDR2 (germline): MGHRA, YSYEKL.

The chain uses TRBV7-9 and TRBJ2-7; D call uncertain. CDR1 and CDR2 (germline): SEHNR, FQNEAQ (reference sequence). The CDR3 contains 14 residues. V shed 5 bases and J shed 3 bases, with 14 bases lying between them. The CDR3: CASSGIKTRYEQYF. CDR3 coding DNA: TGTGCCAGCAGCGGTATAAAGACCCGCTACGAGCAGTACTTC.

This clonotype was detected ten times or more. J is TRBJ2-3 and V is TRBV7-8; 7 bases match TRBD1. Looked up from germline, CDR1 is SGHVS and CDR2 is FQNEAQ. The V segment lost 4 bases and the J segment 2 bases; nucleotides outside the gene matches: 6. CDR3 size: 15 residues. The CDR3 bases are TGTGCCAGCAGCTCCGGGACAGCATTCACAGATACGCAGTATTTT. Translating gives CASSSGTAFTDTQYF.

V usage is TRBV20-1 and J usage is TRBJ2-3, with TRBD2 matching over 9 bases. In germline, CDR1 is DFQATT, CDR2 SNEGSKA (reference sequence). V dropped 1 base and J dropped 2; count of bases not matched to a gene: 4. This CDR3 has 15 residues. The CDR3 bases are TGCAGTGCTAGAGGGGGCGGGGGGGACACAGATACGCAGTATTTT. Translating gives CSARGGGGDTDTQYF.

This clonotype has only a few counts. This CDR3 reads CASSLALSYGYTF. CDR3 DNA: TGTGCCAGCAGCTTAGCGCTGTCCTATGGCTACACCTTC. The chain couples TRBV7-9 to TRBJ1-2; the D is unclear. The length of the CDR3 is 13 residues. Per the germline V gene, CDR1 is SEHNR and CDR2 is FQNEAQ (reference sequence). V was cut by 0 bases and J by 4 bases, with 6 bases left in between.

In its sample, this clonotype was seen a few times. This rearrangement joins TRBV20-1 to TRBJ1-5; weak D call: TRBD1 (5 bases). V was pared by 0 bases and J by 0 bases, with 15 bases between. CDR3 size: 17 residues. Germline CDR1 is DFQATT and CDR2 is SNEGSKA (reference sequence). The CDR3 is CSAREARGPYSNQPQHF. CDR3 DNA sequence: TGCAGTGCTAGAGAAGCAAGGGGTCCTTATAGCAATCAGCCCCAGCATTTT.

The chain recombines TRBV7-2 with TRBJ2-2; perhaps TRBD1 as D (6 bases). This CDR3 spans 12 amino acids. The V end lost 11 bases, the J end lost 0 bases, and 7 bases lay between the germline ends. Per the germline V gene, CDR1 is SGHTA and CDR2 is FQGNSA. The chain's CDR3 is CAPGANTGELFF. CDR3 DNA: TGTGCCCCAGGGGCGAACACCGGGGAGCTGTTTTTT.

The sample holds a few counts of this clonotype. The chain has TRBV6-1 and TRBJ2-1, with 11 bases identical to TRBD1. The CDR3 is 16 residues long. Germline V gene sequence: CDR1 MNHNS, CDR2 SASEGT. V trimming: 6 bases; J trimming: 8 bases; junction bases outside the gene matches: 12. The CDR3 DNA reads TGTGCCAGCAGCCTAACGGACAGGGGGCGCAGCTATGAGCAGTTCTTC. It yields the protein CASSLTDRGRSYEQFF.

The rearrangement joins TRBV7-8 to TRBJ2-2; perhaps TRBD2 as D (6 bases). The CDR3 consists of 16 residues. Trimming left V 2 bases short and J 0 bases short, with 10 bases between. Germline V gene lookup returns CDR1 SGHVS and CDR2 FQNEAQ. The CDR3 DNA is TGTGCCAGCAGCTTAATACGGGGGACGAACACCGGGGAGCTGTTTTTT. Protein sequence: CASSLIRGTNTGELFF.

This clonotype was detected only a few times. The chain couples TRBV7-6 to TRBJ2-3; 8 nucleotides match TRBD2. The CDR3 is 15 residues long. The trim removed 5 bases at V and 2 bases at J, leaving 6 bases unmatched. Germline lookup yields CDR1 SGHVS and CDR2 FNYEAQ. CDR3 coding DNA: TGTGCCAGCAGCCCAGCGGGGGCGCCCACAGATACGCAGTATTTT. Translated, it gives CASSPAGAPTDTQYF.

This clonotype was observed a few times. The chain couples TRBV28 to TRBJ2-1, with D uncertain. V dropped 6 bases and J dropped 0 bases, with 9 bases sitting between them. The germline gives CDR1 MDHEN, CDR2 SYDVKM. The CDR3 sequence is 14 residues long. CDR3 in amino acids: CASRAPGSYNEQFF. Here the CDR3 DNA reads TGTGCCAGCAGGGCCCCGGGCTCCTACAATGAGCAGTTCTTC. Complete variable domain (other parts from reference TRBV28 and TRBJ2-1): DVKVTQSSRYLVKRTGEKVFLECVQDMDHENMFWYRQDPGLGLRLIYFSYDVKMKEKGDIPEGYSVSREKKERFSLILESASTNQTSMYLCASRAPGSYNEQFFGPGTRLTVL.

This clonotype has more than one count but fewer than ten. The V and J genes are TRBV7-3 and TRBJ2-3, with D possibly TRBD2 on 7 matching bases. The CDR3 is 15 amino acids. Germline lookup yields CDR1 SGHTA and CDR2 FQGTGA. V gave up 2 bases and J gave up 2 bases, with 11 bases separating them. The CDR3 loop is CASSLGGAYTDTQYF. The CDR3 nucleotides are TGTGCCAGCAGCTTAGGGGGGGCCTACACAGATACGCAGTATTTT.

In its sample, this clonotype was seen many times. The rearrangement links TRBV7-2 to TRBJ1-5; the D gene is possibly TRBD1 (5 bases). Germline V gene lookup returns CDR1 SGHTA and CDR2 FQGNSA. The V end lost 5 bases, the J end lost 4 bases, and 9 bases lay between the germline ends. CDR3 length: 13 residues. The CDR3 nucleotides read TGTGCCAGCAGCCAGCAGGGAAATCAGCCCCAGCATTTT. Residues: CASSQQGNQPQHF.

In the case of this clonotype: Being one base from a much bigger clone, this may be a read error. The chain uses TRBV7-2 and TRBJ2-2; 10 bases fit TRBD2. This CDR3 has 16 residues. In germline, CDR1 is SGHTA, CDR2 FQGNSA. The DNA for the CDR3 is TGTGCCAGCAGCTCGATAGCGGGGGGTTACACCGAGGAGCTGTTTTTT. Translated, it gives CASSSIAGGYTEELFF. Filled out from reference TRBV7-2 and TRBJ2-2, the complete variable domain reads GAGVSQSPSNKVTEKGKDVELRCDPISGHTALYWYRQSLGQGLEFLIYFQGNSAPDKSGLPSDRFSAERTGGSVSTLTIQRTQQEDSAVYLCASSSIAGGYTEELFFGEGSRLTVL.

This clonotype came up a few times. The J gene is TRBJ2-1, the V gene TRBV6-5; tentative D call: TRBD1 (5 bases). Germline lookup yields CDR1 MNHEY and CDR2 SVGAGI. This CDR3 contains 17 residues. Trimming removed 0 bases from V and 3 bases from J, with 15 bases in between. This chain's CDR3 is CASSYSRPDRGYNEQFF. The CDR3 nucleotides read TGTGCCAGCAGTTACTCGCGCCCGGATAGGGGCTACAATGAGCAGTTCTTC.

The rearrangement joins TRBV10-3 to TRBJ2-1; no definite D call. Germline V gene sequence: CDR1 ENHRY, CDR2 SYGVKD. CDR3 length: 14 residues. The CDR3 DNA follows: TGTCCCTCCGGCACCGCCAGCTCCTACAATGAGCAGTTCTTC. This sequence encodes CPSGTASSYNEQFF.

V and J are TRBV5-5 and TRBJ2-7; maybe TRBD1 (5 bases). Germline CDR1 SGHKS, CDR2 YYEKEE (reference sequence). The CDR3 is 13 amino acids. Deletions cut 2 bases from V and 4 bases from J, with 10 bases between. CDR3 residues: CASSLGDLYEQYF. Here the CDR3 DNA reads TGTGCCAGCAGCTTAGGGGATTTGTACGAGCAGTACTTC.

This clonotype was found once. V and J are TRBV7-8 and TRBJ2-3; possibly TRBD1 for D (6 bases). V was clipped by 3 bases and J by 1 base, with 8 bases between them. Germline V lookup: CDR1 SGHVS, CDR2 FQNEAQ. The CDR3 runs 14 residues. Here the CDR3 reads CASSFPGGTDTQYF. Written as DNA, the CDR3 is TGTGCCAGCAGCTTCCCAGGGGGCACAGATACGCAGTATTTT.

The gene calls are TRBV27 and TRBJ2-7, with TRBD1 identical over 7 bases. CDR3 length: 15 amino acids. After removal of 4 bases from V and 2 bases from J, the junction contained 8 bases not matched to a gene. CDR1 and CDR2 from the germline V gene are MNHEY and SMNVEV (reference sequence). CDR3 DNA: TGTGCCAGCAGTTCCTCCCGACAGGGACCCTACGAGCAGTACTTC. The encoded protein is CASSSSRQGPYEQYF.